This TCR beta chain originates from a study of human T cells and chemical hapten exposure. Across the whole study: Minor volume differences among pooled libraries chiefly drove per-sample TCR yield variation.

The V gene's germline CDR1 is MNHEY and CDR2 SVGAGI. V gave up 7 bases and J gave up 4 bases; unmatched junction bases: 10. This CDR3 spans 16 amino acids. Regarding the study as a whole: Relative to controls, expanded TCRs formed significantly more large CDR3 similarity clusters.

Time point of the sample: patch test 1, 2 weeks after DPC sensitization. As to treatment: therapeutic diphenylcyclopropenone sensitization with weekly scalp DPC. As for this clonotype: Its antigen is as yet unknown.

Unique molecular identifiers were linked by the library to individual cDNA molecules. TCRdb redid the calling of the RACE reads with MiXCR, one entry per CDR3 protein. The sample gives 75,000 to 100,000 distinct CDR3 sequences, about 11% of which show up once; roughly 2.4% is in the top ten. The sample here was whole blood, taken in connection with sensitization to the hapten diphenylcyclopropenone (DPC). This sequence joins TRBV6-5 and TRBJ2-3; TRBD2 matches at 11 bases. The source of this sequence is a man aged 35-49 years with alopecia areata. Some clones in this sample may be carry-over from other donors' samples. The CDR3 coding sequence is TGTGCCAGCACTCAACTAGCGGGAGTACGGCCAGATACGCAGTATTTT. The encoded protein is CASTQLAGVRPDTQYF.